The rows below give T cell receptor beta chains drawn from one sample of a study of human thymus T cells. Clones were read by immunoSEQ multiplex PCR, and TCRdb kept only the in-frame ones, dropping some. The table records 100,000 to 150,000 clones, around 94% of them present only once. The sequencing sample was made of thymus tissue. These receptors were collected from a boy in the first two years of life with a congenital heart defect but otherwise immunologically healthy. CDR3s leave out the opening cysteine and the closing phenylalanine or tryptophan. A D gene is named only where the DNA matches it firmly.

d_call j_call v_call cdr3_aa
- TRBJ1-1 TRBV28 ASSPHLALNTEAF
TRBD1 TRBJ1-4 TRBV10-3 AVSGQLNEKLF
- TRBJ1-2 TRBV4-3 ASSQDGPGAGYGYT
TRBD2 TRBJ2-5 TRBV5-6 ASSLTAGGQETQY
TRBD1 TRBJ2-7 TRBV5-1 ASSWGTQGAVYEQY
- TRBJ1-2 TRBV28 ASSLPGRSIDTGGYT
TRBD2 TRBJ2-1 TRBV7-7 ASSFRLAGHNEQF
- TRBJ2-7 TRBV12-2 ASRLGSYCYEQY
- TRBJ1-1 TRBV30 AWSVGWGRWDTEAF
TRBD1 TRBJ1-3 TRBV7-2 ASSLIGDSDSGNTIY
- TRBJ2-3 TRBV5-1 ASSNLGRTAEDTQY
TRBD2 TRBJ2-5 TRBV14 ASSQGSSGGDSPRETQY
- TRBJ2-1 TRBV14 ASSEGGAREQF
TRBD2 TRBJ2-5 TRBV4-3 ASSQGVASGALGETQY
- TRBJ2-6 TRBV9 ASSVERVGGANVLT
- TRBJ2-5 TRBV28 ASSCHLEETQY
- TRBJ1-2 TRBV28 ASGKRGPIYGYT
- TRBJ1-2 TRBV11-2 ASSLVGRGLEGYT
TRBD2 TRBJ2-5 TRBV15 ATSRDRGAQY
- TRBJ2-5 TRBV5-4 ASGASWETQY
- TRBJ1-4 TRBV27 ASSLSHLSRAGEKLF
- TRBJ2-3 TRBV7-2 ASSPTRPTTDTQY
- TRBJ2-5 TRBV4-1 ASSPKEGKETQY
- TRBJ2-2 TRBV2 ASWVARPNTGELF
- TRBJ1-2 TRBV30 AWSVWDGYT
- TRBJ1-3 TRBV7-9 ASSPPISGNTIY
TRBD2 TRBJ2-5 TRBV2 ASRKESGGTQY
- TRBJ1-2 TRBV10-3 AISEEGYGYT
- TRBJ2-1 TRBV4-1 ASSQRSGSRAGIYNEQF
- TRBJ2-3 TRBV7-2 ASTRSSTDTQY
- TRBJ2-3 TRBV6-5 ASSYSRDSKHTQY
TRBD1 TRBJ2-4 TRBV4-3 ASSQAGTGGASKNIQY
- TRBJ2-7 TRBV7-2 ASSLGTGPSPEQY
TRBD1 TRBJ2-7 TRBV6-5 ASSYRDRDSYEQY
TRBD1 TRBJ1-1 TRBV5-6 ASSTYRGYTEAF
- TRBJ1-6 TRBV4-1 ASSHLAGDGNSPLH
TRBD1 TRBJ2-3 TRBV11-2 ASSSTGTGYTDTQY
- TRBJ1-5 TRBV6-6 ASSYLERDRNQPQH
- TRBJ1-1 TRBV4-3 ASSQVDGTEAF
- TRBJ2-5 TRBV7-9 ASSGPPRRGASSETQY
- TRBJ1-5 TRBV11-2 ASTPGTPDQPQH
TRBD2 TRBJ2-1 TRBV5-1 ASSLVAGIYNEQF
- TRBJ1-5 TRBV30 AWSIGGGQPQH
- TRBJ1-5 TRBV4-3 ASSQDRAGKPQH
TRBD1 TRBJ2-3 TRBV5-4 ASRDRRADTQY
TRBD1 TRBJ2-2 TRBV15 ATTTGGRTGELF
TRBD1 TRBJ1-5 TRBV5-8 ASSWRDRGSQPQH
TRBD2 TRBJ2-5 TRBV29-1 SVEVPRGSPETQY
TRBD1 TRBJ1-2 TRBV4-1 ASSHPRDRGRTNYGYT
- TRBJ2-6 TRBV9 ASSLWGTTKSSGANVLT
TRBD1 TRBJ1-2 TRBV11-2 ASSHNGGTGTTAKGYT
- TRBJ1-5 TRBV11-3 ASSATNDQPQH
- TRBJ2-2 TRBV7-3 ASSLIFPGELF